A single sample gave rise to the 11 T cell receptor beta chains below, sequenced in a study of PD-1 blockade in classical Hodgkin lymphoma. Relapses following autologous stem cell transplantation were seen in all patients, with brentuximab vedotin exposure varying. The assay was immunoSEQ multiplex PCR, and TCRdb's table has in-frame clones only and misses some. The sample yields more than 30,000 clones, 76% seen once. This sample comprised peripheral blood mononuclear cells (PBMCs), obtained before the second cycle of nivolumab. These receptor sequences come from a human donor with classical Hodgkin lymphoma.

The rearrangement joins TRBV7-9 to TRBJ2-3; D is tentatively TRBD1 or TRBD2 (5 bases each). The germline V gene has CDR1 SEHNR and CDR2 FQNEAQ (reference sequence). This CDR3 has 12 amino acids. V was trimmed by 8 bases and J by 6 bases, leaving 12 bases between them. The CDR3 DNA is TGTGCCAGCTTGGGACGAAGGGATACGCAGTATTTT. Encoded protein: CASLGRRDTQYF. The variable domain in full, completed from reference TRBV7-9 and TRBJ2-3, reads DTGVSQNPRHKITKRGQNVTFRCDPISEHNRLYWYRQTLGQGPEFLTYFQNEAQLEKSRLLSDRFSAERPKGSFSTLEIQRTEQGDSAMYLCASLGRRDTQYFGPGTRLTVL.

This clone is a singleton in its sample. CDR3 coding DNA: TGTGCCAGCAGCCCCATAGCGGGGGTACAAGAGACCCAGTACTTC. Encoded protein: CASSPIAGVQETQYF. V usage is TRBV7-2 and J usage is TRBJ2-5; 9 bases agree with TRBD2. V trimming: 5 bases; J trimming: 2 bases; junction bases outside the gene matches: 6. Germline V CDR1 and CDR2: SGHTA, FQGNSA. The CDR3 spans 15 residues.

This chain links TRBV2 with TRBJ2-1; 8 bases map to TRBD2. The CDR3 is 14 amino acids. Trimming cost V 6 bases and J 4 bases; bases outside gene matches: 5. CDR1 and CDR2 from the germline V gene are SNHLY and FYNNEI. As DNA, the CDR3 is TGTGCCAGCAGATGGCGGGGGGCATACAATGAGCAGTTCTTC. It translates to CASRWRGAYNEQFF. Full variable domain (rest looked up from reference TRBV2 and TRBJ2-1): EPEVTQTPSHQVTQMGQEVILRCVPISNHLYFYWYRQILGQKVEFLVSFYNNEISEKSEIFDDQFSVERPDGSNFTLKIRSTKLEDSAMYFCASRWRGAYNEQFFGPGTRLTVL.

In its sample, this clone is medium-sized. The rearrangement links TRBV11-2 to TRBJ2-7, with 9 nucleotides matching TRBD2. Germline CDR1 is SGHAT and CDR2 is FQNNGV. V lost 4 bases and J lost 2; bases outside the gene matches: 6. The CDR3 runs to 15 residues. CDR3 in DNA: TGTGCCAGCAGCTCATTAGCGGGGGTCACCTACGAGCAGTACTTC. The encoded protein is CASSSLAGVTYEQYF. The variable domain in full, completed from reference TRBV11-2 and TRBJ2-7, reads EAGVAQSPRYKIIEKRQSVAFWCNPISGHATLYWYQQILGQGPKLLIQFQNNGVVDDSQLPKDRFSAERLKGVDSTLKIQPAKLEDSAVYLCASSSLAGVTYEQYFGPGTRLTVT.

This CDR3 reads CASSSRVSREHTDTQYF. The CDR3 DNA follows: TGTGCCAGCAGCTCCCGGGTGAGTCGGGAACACACAGATACGCAGTATTTT. V gene TRBV7-9 combines with J gene TRBJ2-3; D is perhaps TRBD2 (5 bases). The CDR3 is 17 amino acids. The V gene lost 4 bases and the J gene lost 2 bases, with 19 bases spanning the gap. Germline CDR1 is SEHNR and CDR2 is FQNEAQ (reference sequence).

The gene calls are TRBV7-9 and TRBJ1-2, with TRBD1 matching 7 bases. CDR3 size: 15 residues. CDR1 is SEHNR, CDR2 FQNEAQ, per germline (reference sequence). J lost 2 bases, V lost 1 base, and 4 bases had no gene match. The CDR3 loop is CASSLGIRGNYGYTF. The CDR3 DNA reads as TGTGCCAGCAGCTTAGGGATCAGGGGGAACTATGGCTACACCTTC.

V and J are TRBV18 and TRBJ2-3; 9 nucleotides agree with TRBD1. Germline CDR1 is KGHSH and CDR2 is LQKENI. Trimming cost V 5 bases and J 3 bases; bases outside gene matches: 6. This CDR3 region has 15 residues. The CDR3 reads CASSDRDRETDTQYF. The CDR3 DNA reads TGTGCCAGCTCAGACCGGGACAGGGAAACAGATACGCAGTATTTT.

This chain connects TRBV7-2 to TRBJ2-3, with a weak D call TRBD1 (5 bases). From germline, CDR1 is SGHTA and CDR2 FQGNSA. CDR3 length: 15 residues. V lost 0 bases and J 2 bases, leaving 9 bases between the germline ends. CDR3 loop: CASSLAAGITDTQYF. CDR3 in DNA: TGTGCCAGCAGCTTAGCAGCAGGGATCACAGATACGCAGTATTTT.

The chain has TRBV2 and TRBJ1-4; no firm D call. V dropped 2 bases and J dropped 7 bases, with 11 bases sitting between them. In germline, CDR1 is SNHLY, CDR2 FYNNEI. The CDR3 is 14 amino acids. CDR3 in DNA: TGTGCCAGCAGTGAATTCGATGGCGGTGAAAAACTGTTTTTT. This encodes CASSEFDGGEKLFF.

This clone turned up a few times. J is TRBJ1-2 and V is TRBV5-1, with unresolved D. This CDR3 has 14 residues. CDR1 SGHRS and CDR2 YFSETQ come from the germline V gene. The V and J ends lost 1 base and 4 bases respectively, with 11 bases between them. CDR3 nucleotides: TGCGCCAGCAGCTTGCAACAAGGTCTCTATGGCTACACCTTC. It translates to CASSLQQGLYGYTF.

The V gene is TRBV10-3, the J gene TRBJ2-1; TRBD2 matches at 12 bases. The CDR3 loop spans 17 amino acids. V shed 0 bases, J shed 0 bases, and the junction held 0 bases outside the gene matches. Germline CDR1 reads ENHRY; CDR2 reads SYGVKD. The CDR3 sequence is CAISESTSGSSYNEQFF. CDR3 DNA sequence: TGTGCCATCAGTGAGTCGACTAGCGGGAGCTCCTACAATGAGCAGTTCTTC.